These 15 T cell receptor beta chains share one sample of origin, sequenced in a study of T cell repertoires in cytomegalovirus infection (dated by TCRdb to between 2018 and 2020). No antigens are known for them. TCRdb records Illumina HiSeq 1500 as the sequencer. TCRdb reran the public reads through fastp at Q25 and MiXCR, keeping productive beta chains. Each CDR3 protein gets just one entry, which takes the most common genes and DNA from the rows behind it. The sample records about 890,000 distinct CDR3 sequences, under 40% of which are singletons. Of the sample, around 15% is held by the ten largest clones. This sample's treatment or condition label indicates: in vitro stimulation with specific CMV peptide epitopes to enrich CMV-specific T cells. This specimen consisted of cultured CD8+ T cells from PBMCs, obtained from culture after CMV antigen stimulation. All receptors derive from a human donor in good health (CMV status not recorded). Some clones in this sample may be carry-over from other donors' samples.

The CDR3 region has the DNA TGTGCCAGCAGCTTATTTTCCGACAGAAACTCCACTGAAGCTTTCTTT. This encodes CASSLFSDRNSTEAFF. The chain links TRBV7-9 to TRBJ1-1; weak D call: TRBD1 (5 bases). Trimming removed 2 bases from V and 4 bases from J, with 17 bases in between. The germline V gene encodes CDR1 SEHNR and CDR2 FQNEAQ (reference sequence). This CDR3 comprises 16 residues.

This clonotype came up a few times. The V and J genes are TRBV6-5 and TRBJ1-1; maybe TRBD1 (5 bases). The CDR3 contains 16 residues. Trimming removed 0 bases at V and 3 bases at J, with 14 bases between. Germline CDR1 MNHEY, CDR2 SVGAGI. CDR3 protein: CASSYSENLGHTEAFF. The CDR3 bases are TGTGCCAGCAGTTACTCGGAAAATCTGGGACACACTGAAGCTTTCTTT.

The rearrangement joins TRBV27 to TRBJ2-2, with D tentatively TRBD1 (7 bases). Per germline, CDR1 MNHEY and CDR2 SMNVEV (reference sequence). There are 16 residues in the CDR3. V lost 4 bases, J lost 3 bases, and 15 bases lay in between. This CDR3 is CASSWFSGGYTGELFF. CDR3 DNA sequence: TGTGCCAGCAGTTGGTTTTCAGGGGGGTACACCGGGGAGCTGTTTTTT.

This chain joins TRBV19 and TRBJ1-4; 8 bases match TRBD1. V trimming: 8 bases; J trimming: 6 bases; junction bases outside the gene matches: 8. The length of the CDR3 is 14 residues. In germline, CDR1 is LNHDA, CDR2 SQIVND (reference sequence). CDR3 nucleotides: TGTGCCAGTTACATTCCGGGACAGGATGAAAAACTGTTTTTT. This translates into CASYIPGQDEKLFF.

This clonotype has ten or more counts. The chain combines TRBV7-6 with TRBJ2-1; 8 bases align to TRBD2. From germline, CDR1 is SGHVS and CDR2 FNYEAQ. The trim removed 1 base at V and 9 bases at J, leaving 11 bases unmatched. The CDR3 is made up of 16 amino acids. The CDR3 DNA sequence: TGTGCCAGCAGCTTAGAGAGCGGGGGCGCCGGTATTGAGCAGTTCTTC. Encoded protein: CASSLESGGAGIEQFF.

This clonotype was observed a few times. The V and J genes are TRBV7-2 and TRBJ2-5; 9 positions agree with TRBD2. This CDR3 region has 16 residues. From germline, CDR1 is SGHTA and CDR2 FQGNSA. Losses at the gene ends were 3 bases for V and 4 bases for J; bases not matched to a gene: 9. Here the CDR3 reads CASSLGLAGKGETQYF. In DNA form, the CDR3 reads TGTGCCAGCAGCTTGGGGCTAGCGGGAAAAGGAGAGACCCAGTACTTC.

With regard to this clonotype: This CDR3 is missing its conserved last phenylalanine or tryptophan, likely due to a read error. This chain connects TRBV4-1 to TRBJ2-7; a possible D gene is TRBD2 (6 bases). The CDR3 is 16 amino acids. Germline-derived CDR1 and CDR2 are MGHRA and YSYEKL. Trimming cost V 0 bases and J 3 bases, with 15 bases left between them. The CDR3 DNA reads TGCGCCAGCAGCCAAGAGTCGGAGGGTGTTGGCTACGAGCAGTACTCC. It codes for CASSQESEGVGYEQYS.

The rearrangement joins TRBV2 to TRBJ1-2, with a weak D call TRBD1 (5 bases). Germline loops: CDR1 SNHLY, CDR2 FYNNEI. V lost 5 bases to trimming and J lost 3 bases, with 13 bases between them. The CDR3 totals 14 residues. This chain's CDR3 is CASSRVGTDYGYTF. For the CDR3, the DNA is TGTGCCAGCAGTCGCGTGGGGACTGACTATGGCTACACCTTC.

The gene calls are TRBV4-1 and TRBJ2-5, with 8 bases identical to TRBD2. CDR3 length: 16 residues. Per the germline V gene, CDR1 is MGHRA and CDR2 is YSYEKL. V trimming: 0 bases; J trimming: 1 base; junction bases outside the gene matches: 4. CDR3 bases: TGCGCCAGCAGCCAAGATATAGCGGGGTTCCAAGAGACCCAGTACTTC. It codes for CASSQDIAGFQETQYF.

As DNA, the CDR3 is TGTGCCAGCAGCCCCGGACTAGCGGGGGGGATGAACACCGGGGAGCTGTTTTTT. Its protein product is CASSPGLAGGMNTGELFF. The chain joins TRBV7-3 to TRBJ2-2; 15 bases match TRBD2. CDR3 size: 18 residues. The germline V gene has CDR1 SGHTA and CDR2 FQGTGA. With 5 bases clipped from V and 1 base from J, the junction kept 5 bases outside the gene matches.

This chain links TRBV13 with TRBJ2-4; D ambiguous. The germline V gene has CDR1 PRHDT and CDR2 FYEKMQ (reference sequence). Trimming took off 5 bases at V and 6 bases at J, with 20 bases between the two ends. The CDR3 spans 16 residues. CDR3 loop: CASSGDPGPRRNIQYF. The CDR3 DNA reads TGTGCCAGCAGCGGTGACCCCGGGCCCAGGCGAAACATTCAGTACTTC. The whole variable domain, filled in from reference TRBV13 and TRBJ2-4, reads AAGVIQSPRHLIKEKRETATLKCYPIPRHDTVYWYQQGPGQDPQFLISFYEKMQSDKGSIPDRFSAQQFSDYHSELNMSSLELGDSALYFCASSGDPGPRRNIQYFGAGTRLSVL.

This clonotype was counted only a few times. The chain carries TRBV6-5 and TRBJ1-6; D might be TRBD1 (5 bases). The CDR3 spans 16 residues. Trimming cost V 0 bases and J 1 base, with 7 bases left between them. The germline V gene encodes CDR1 MNHEY and CDR2 SVGAGI. The CDR3 nucleotides are TGTGCCAGCAGTTACTCGCCAGGGTCCTATAATTCACCCCTCCACTTT. This translates into CASSYSPGSYNSPLHF.

The rearrangement uses TRBV9 and TRBJ2-6; the D gene is possibly TRBD1 (5 bases). The CDR3 spans 16 residues. Germline V gives CDR1 SGDLS, CDR2 YYNGEE. V dropped 4 bases and J dropped 0 bases, with 11 bases sitting between them. The CDR3 spells CASSNQQVSGANVLTF. The CDR3 nucleotides read TGTGCCAGCAGCAACCAACAGGTCTCTGGGGCCAACGTCCTGACTTTC.

This clonotype was recorded a few times. V and J are TRBV9 and TRBJ1-4; TRBD1 might be the D (5 bases). The CDR3 is 16 amino acids. Germline CDR1 and CDR2: SGDLS and YYNGEE. V shed 0 bases and J shed 1 base, with 10 bases lying between them. CDR3 nucleotides: TGTGCCAGCAGCGTAGTGGGGGACGGAACTAATGAAAAACTGTTTTTT. Translating gives CASSVVGDGTNEKLFF.

This clonotype was detected a few times. The gene calls are TRBV6-1 and TRBJ2-5; maybe TRBD1 (6 bases). Germline V gene sequence: CDR1 MNHNS, CDR2 SASEGT. The CDR3 runs to 17 residues. V was pared by 5 bases and J by 3 bases, with 22 bases between. This CDR3 reads CASSWGGQSKSKETQYF. CDR3 coding DNA: TGTGCCAGCAGTTGGGGCGGACAGTCAAAATCTAAAGAGACCCAGTACTTC.